This record looks at one T cell receptor (beta chain) sequence and its context. Its recognized antigen is unknown. Within one base of it there is no much larger clone, and no base qualities were kept. Taken from the germline V gene, the CDR1 and CDR2 loops are SGHRS and YFSETQ. V and J lose 3 bases and 3 bases, and a span of 13 bases separates them. Including the terminal cysteine and phenylalanine, the CDR3 comprises 14 residues. The only DNA kept is the CDR3, 42 bases in frame from the first base. The data were taken from a study of glioma-infiltrating T cells (dated by TCRdb to 2015 to 2016). Regarding the study in general: Sequencing of TCR alpha- and beta-chain repertoires was performed on glioma tissue, on non-neoplastic brain tissue, and on matched peripheral blood mononuclear cells. Three low-grade glioma patients, about 8 primary glioblastoma patients and three non-glioma patients contributing non-neoplastic brain tissue were included in the paired cohort. To measure how far tissue and blood T-cell populations diverged, each tissue-infiltrating repertoire was compared against the peripheral blood repertoire of the same patient.

TCR alpha and beta CDR3 regions were amplified with the iRepertoire nested amplicon-rescue multiplex PCR (arm-PCR) platform from RNA. The input for one-step reverse transcription and amplification was roughly 100-450 ng of either tissue mRNA or PBMC total RNA. Following bead purification, Illumina adapters were added by a secondary multiplex PCR, and the libraries were gel-purified between 200 and 400 bp. The libraries contained internal 6-nucleotide barcodes that were used for demultiplexing. The libraries were sequenced on an Illumina MiSeq using 2x220 or 2x250 nucleotide paired-end reads. Concerning the study's data processing: FLASH 1.2.11 was used to merge paired reads, and BWA-MEM then aligned the reads to the GRCh37 human genome before TRA and TRB reads were extracted. V and J assignment used an IMGT-derived reference of cassette sequences and CDR3 motifs that included pseudogenes. Three-frame translation of reads was performed, and productive CDR3s were defined as those with a C...FGXG motif and no stop codons. Unique combinations of V-J cassette pair and CDR3 amino acid sequence were defined as clonotypes. Hamming distance filtering was applied to reads, with thresholds set by the sequence error rate of each sample in mapped regions. TCRdb took the public reads, trimmed them with fastp at Q25, ran MiXCR for clone calling and kept in-frame beta chains. Identical CDR3 proteins give one entry, which carries the most common genes and DNA. The authors' filters were not applied to this entry. The sample table lists more than 95,000 distinct CDR3 sequences, 20% to 25% of them with a count of one. The top ten constitute 13% to 15% of the sample.

Study-wide findings and limitations: VJ-independent divergence between tissue and blood was found to be below expectation in non-neoplastic patients but above expectation in all gliomas, particularly low-grade gliomas. Group comparisons were based on small numbers of patients: three non-neoplastic, three low-grade glioma and roughly 8 glioblastoma patients. Very few CDR3 sequences were shared between tissue and blood, attributed to high CDR3 diversity and limited sampling.

The V and J segments used are TRBV5-1 and TRBJ2-7, with the D gene possibly TRBD1 or TRBD2, each one fitting 6 bases. The sequence came from a human donor with low-grade glioma or glioblastoma, undergoing nonglioma brain surgery, or in good health (not recorded which). The sample consisted of glioma tissue, nonneoplastic brain tissue, or PBMCs (not recorded which). CDR3 loop: CASSSGGEDYEQYF. The sequenced DNA: TGCGCCAGCAGCTCCGGGGGCGAAGACTACGAGCAGTACTTC.